This T cell receptor (beta chain) was observed in a study of human T cells and chemical hapten exposure (dated by TCRdb to the early 2020s). Context from the whole study: For sensitization, 2% DPC in acetone was applied to an approximately 2 cm by approximately 2 cm area of upper inner arm skin. Blood for TCR sequencing was provided by twenty-nine alopecia patients at one to four time points (pre-sensitization, 2, 6 and 24 weeks). Peripheral blood TCR repertoire changes were tracked in vivo in alopecia patients during primary and secondary sensitization to the hapten diphenylcyclopropenone (DPC). The mostly female patient cohort included alopecia areata with under or over 50% scalp involvement, alopecia totalis and alopecia universalis. Throughout the study period of around 25 weeks, patients also received therapeutic DPC doses to the scalp every week. Patient blood was sampled pre-sensitization (week 0) and at 2, 6 and about 24 weeks after DPC sensitization. Patch testing was done on the upper back using Finn chambers containing 0.01% DPC, and results were scored after 6 days according to International Contact Dermatitis Research Group standards. Libraries were combined into a pool for sequencing, and differences in TCR yield between samples came mainly from small differences in library volumes within the pool. Here is what the overall study found, with its caveats: Expanded TCRs formed significantly more large CDR3 similarity clusters than pre-sensitization or healthy control sets, consistent with antigen-driven responses. The number of PT1 expanded TCRs positively correlated with patch test score, significant at thresholds 8, 16 and 32 but not 4. Because every patient had alopecia, a presumed autoimmune disease, the patients' immune response might differ from that of healthy individuals. Repeated subsampling changed both the strength of the expansion versus patch-test correlation and the threshold at which that correlation became significant. DPC sensitization did not change the number of TCRs with a frequency above 1 in 1000, and there was no evidence of changes in global repertoire structure.

The label giving this sample's time point can be read as: patch test 1, 2 weeks after DPC sensitization. The treatment or condition label here, explained by the study, means: therapeutic diphenylcyclopropenone sensitization with weekly scalp DPC. At each patch-test visit, blood was drawn before the patch test was applied. Patients were eligible if aged 18 to 70, diagnosed with alopecia and judged suitable for DPC therapy, and pregnant patients were excluded. Total RNA was isolated from unfractionated whole blood collected in Tempus Blood RNA tubes. The library was generated by RACE. Sequencing took place on a NextSeq 500. Library preparation attached unique molecular identifiers to individual cDNA molecules for quantitative, reproducible TCR counting. For every blood RNA sample, sequencing covered both the TCR alpha and TCR beta chains. The published analysis was carried out like this. A median of about 89,000 TCRs per sample was observed, with a range of 23,224 to 690,600. V, J and CDR3 annotation of the TCR reads was performed with the Decombinator software suite. Every sample was subsampled to the same number of TCRs (28,000) for the PS versus PT1 abundance plots. TCRs were defined as expanded if absent before sensitization and observed at least eight times at the 2-week time point. The public sequencing data were trimmed at Q25 with fastp and processed into clonotypes with MiXCR by TCRdb, which kept only in-frame beta chains. Rows matching on CDR3 protein sequence are summarized as one entry with the most common DNA and genes. These V and J calls rely on TCRdb rather than the paper's analysis. The sample table holds 75,000 to 90,000 distinct CDR3 sequences, of which 7% to 8% were seen once. The ten most abundant clones make up roughly 1.4% of the sample.

From a lookup of the germline V gene, CDR1 and CDR2 are MDHEN and SYDVKM. Inclusive of the bounding cysteine and phenylalanine, the CDR3 is 12 residues long. The CDR3 DNA has 36 bases and is translated from base 1. This clonotype has more than one count but fewer than ten. Its antigen is unknown. Within one base of it there is no much larger clone, and no base qualities were kept. This material consisted of whole blood, taken in connection with sensitization to the hapten diphenylcyclopropenone (DPC). Recombination connected TRBV28 to TRBJ2-7; the D gene cannot be named for sure. The sequence derives from a woman in her thirties with alopecia areata. Some clones in this sample may be carry-over from other donors' samples. The nucleotide sequence is TGTGCAACGTCGGGCGGCGCCTACGAGCAGTACTTC. The resulting protein is CATSGGAYEQYF.